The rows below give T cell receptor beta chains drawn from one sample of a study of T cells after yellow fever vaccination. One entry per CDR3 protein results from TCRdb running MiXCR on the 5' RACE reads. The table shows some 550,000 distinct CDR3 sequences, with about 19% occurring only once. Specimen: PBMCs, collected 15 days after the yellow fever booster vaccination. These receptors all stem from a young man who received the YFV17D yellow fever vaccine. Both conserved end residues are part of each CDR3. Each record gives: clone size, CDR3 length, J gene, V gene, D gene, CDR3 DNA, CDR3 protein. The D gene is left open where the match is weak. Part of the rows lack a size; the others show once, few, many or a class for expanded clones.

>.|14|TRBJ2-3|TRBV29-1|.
TGCAGCGTCAGCCCCCGGGACTCCACAGATACGCAGTATTTT
CSVSPRDSTDTQYF
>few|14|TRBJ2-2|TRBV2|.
TGTGCCAGCAGAGGGACAAGGCCCACCGGGGAGCTGTTTTTT
CASRGTRPTGELFF
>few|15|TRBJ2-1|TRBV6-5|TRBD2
TGTGCCAGCAGTTACCCTAGCGGGAGTTCGGATGAGCAGTTCTTC
CASSYPSGSSDEQFF
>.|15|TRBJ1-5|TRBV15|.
TGTGCCACCAGCAGAGATTGGGGGGGCAATCAGCCCCAGCATTTT
CATSRDWGGNQPQHF
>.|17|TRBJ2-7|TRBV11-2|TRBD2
TGTGCCAGCAGCCTAGATCGTGGCGGGAGCTCTCCCTACGAGCAGTACTTC
CASSLDRGGSSPYEQYF
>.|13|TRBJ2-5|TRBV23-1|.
TGCGCCAGCAGTCAAGGGGCCTCGGAGACCCAGTACTTC
CASSQGASETQYF
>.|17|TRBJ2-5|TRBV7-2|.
TGTGCCAGCAGCTTACGGGCCGGAGCAGGTTTCGAAGAGACCCAGTACTTC
CASSLRAGAGFEETQYF
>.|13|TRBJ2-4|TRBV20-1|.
TGCAGTGCTAGAGATACCGGGTTCAACATTCAGTACTTC
CSARDTGFNIQYF
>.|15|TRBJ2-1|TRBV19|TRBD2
TGTGCCAGTAGTATCTCTAGCGGCACCTACAATGAGCAGTTCTTC
CASSISSGTYNEQFF
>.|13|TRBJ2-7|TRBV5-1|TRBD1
TGCGCCAGCGGATGGACAGGGGAGTACGAGCAGTACTTC
CASGWTGEYEQYF
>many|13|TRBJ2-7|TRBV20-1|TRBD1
TGCAGTGCCCCGGGACAGGGGGCCTACGAGCAGTACTTC
CSAPGQGAYEQYF
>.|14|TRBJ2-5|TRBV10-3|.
TGTGCCATCAGTGAGGACAGGATAAAAGAGACCCAGTACTTC
CAISEDRIKETQYF
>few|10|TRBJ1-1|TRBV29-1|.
TGCAGCGTGGTAATGCTTGAAGCTTTCTTT
CSVVMLEAFF
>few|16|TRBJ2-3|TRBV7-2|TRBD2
TGTGCCAGCAGCTTGAACGGCGGGAGGGGGTCAGATACGCAGTATTTT
CASSLNGGRGSDTQYF
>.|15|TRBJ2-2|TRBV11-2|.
TGTGCCAGCAGCTTAGTATGGCAGAACACCGGGGAGCTGTTTTTT
CASSLVWQNTGELFF
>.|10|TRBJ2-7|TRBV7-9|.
TGTGCCAGCAGCCCCGGCGAGCAGTACTTC
CASSPGEQYF
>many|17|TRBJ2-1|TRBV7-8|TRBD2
TGTGCCAGCAGCTCGGGGGGACGTCTAGCGGGAGGATGGGAGCAGTTCTTC
CASSSGGRLAGGWEQFF
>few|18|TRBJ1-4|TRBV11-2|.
TGTGCCAGCAGCTCAGAAATGGGGCTAAGAGCAACTAATGAAAAACTGTTTTTT
CASSSEMGLRATNEKLFF
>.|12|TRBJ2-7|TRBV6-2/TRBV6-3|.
TGTGCCGCCGGGACTCCTCATAAAGAGCAGTACTTC
CAAGTPHKEQYF
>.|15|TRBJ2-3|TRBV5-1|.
TGCGCCAGCACGCTTAGGACACCTAGCACAGATACGCAGTATTTT
CASTLRTPSTDTQYF
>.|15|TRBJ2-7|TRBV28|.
TGTGCCAGCAGTTTAACTAGTCAGAGCTCCTACGAGCAGTACTTC
CASSLTSQSSYEQYF
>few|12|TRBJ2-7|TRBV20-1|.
TGCAGTGCTAGAGCGCCAGCGGCCGAGCAGTACTTC
CSARAPAAEQYF
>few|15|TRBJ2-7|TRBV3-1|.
TGTGCCAGCAGCCAAGGGCCAGGGAGCTCCTACGAGCAGTACTTC
CASSQGPGSSYEQYF
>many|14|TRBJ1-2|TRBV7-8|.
TGTGCCAGTTCCCCCACGACAGATAACTATGGCTACACCTTC
CASSPTTDNYGYTF
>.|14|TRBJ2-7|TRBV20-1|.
TGCAGTGCTAGAGATCGATTGTCGGGCTACGAGCAGTACTTC
CSARDRLSGYEQYF
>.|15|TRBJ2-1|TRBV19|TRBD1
TGTGCCAGTAGTATATCGACAGGGTTCAGCAGTGAGCAGTTCTTC
CASSISTGFSSEQFF
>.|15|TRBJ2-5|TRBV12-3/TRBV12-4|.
TGTGCCAGCAGTTTAGTGGGACGGCAGGGCGGGACCCAGTACTTC
CASSLVGRQGGTQYF
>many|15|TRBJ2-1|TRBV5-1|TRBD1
TGCGCCAGCAGCTCCGGGACAGGGTCCTACAATGAGCAGTTCTTC
CASSSGTGSYNEQFF
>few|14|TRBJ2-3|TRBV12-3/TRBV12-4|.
TGTGCCAGCAGTGAAGTCCAGCGACCAGATACGCAGTATTTT
CASSEVQRPDTQYF
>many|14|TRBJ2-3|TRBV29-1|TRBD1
TGCAGCGGTACCAGGACAGGGGCCACAGATACGCAGTATTTT
CSGTRTGATDTQYF
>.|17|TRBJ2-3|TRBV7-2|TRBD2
TGTGCCAGCAGCTTAGCGTTCGGCGGGGGGCTTACAGATACGCAGTATTTT
CASSLAFGGGLTDTQYF
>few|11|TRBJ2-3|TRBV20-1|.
TGCAGTGCTCCTAAAGAGCTCACGCAGTATTTT
CSAPKELTQYF
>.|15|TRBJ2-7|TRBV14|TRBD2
TGTGCCAGCAGCCAATGGACTAGCGGGAGGTACGAGCAGTACTTC
CASSQWTSGRYEQYF
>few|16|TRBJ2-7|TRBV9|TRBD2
TGTGCCAGCAGCGTAGGGGTAGCGGGATCTTCCTACGAGCAGTACTTC
CASSVGVAGSSYEQYF
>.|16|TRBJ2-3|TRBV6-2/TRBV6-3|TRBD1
TGTGCCAGCAGTTACTCGGGACAGACCGACACAGATACGCAGTATTTT
CASSYSGQTDTDTQYF
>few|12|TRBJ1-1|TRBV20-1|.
TGCAGTGCTAGCGGTCCGAACACTGAAGCTTTCTTT
CSASGPNTEAFF
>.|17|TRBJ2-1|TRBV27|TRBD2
TGTGCCAGCAGTTTTATGTTCGTAGCGGGCTCCTACAATGAGCAGTTCTTC
CASSFMFVAGSYNEQFF
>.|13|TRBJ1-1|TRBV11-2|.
TGTGCCAGCAGCCCGGGACCCTCCACTGAAGCTTTCTTT
CASSPGPSTEAFF
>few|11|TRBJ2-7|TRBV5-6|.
TGTGCCAGCATGGTCGCCGGCGAGCAGTACTTC
CASMVAGEQYF
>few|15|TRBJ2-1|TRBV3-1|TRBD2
TGTGCCAGCAGCGGACTAGCGGGAGGGCCTAATGAGCAGTTCTTC
CASSGLAGGPNEQFF
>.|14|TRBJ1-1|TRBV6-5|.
TGTGCCAGCAGTTGGGACGGCCTTCGGACTGAAGCTTTCTTT
CASSWDGLRTEAFF
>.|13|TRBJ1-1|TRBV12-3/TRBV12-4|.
TGTGCCAGCAGTTTCACGGTGAACACTGAAGCTTTCTTT
CASSFTVNTEAFF
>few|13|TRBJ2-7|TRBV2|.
TGTGCCAGCAGTGAACACGGGTTCTACGAGCAGTACTTC
CASSEHGFYEQYF
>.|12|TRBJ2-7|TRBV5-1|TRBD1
TGCGCCAGCACCGGGACAGGGCCCGAGCAGTACTTC
CASTGTGPEQYF